This T cell receptor (beta chain) derives from a study of T cells in Graves' hyperthyroidism and ophthalmopathy. Study context: The blood sample was taken at first diagnosis, before treatment began.

The investigators amplified TCR beta CDR3 regions from RNA transcripts. A first-round RT-PCR of the TCR CDR3 used the HTBI primer set. TCRdb itself ran the multiplex PCR reads through MiXCR, one entry per CDR3 protein. The sample includes some 570,000 distinct CDR3 sequences, 17% seen only once; the top ten take 17%. Clinical Activity Scores of at least 3, NOSPECS grades of at least 4 and durations under 3 months characterized ophthalmopathy patients. Trimming cost V 7 bases and J 4 bases, with 16 bases left between them. Per germline, CDR1 MDHEN and CDR2 SYDVKM. The CDR3 loop spans 14 amino acids. This sequence originates from a young woman with Graves' ophthalmopathy. The chain uses TRBV28 and TRBJ1-1, with D possibly being TRBD1 (6 bases). Sample: blood. CDR3 sequence (DNA): TGTGCCAGCATCTCTCCGGGGGGCTGCACTGAAGCTTTCTTT. Translated, it gives CASISPGGCTEAFF.